This is a list of T cell receptor beta chains from one sample in a study of control samples from healthy donors and cancer patients. Clones were sequenced by immunoSEQ multiplex PCR, and TCRdb holds only the in-frame ones, with some missing. The repertoire includes under 100,000 clones, 70% to 90% of them detected once, and under 10% sits in the top ten. The source material was PBMCs. These receptor sequences come from a woman between 50 and 59 years old with colorectal cancer. CDR3s include the opening cysteine and the closing phenylalanine or tryptophan. D genes are given only for firm matches. Rows may omit the clone size; those that give it use once, few, many or a size class.

clone size: .
D gene: .
J gene: TRBJ1-3
V gene: TRBV7-2
CDR3 DNA: TGTGCCAGCAGTCCTGGGGGGTCTGGAAACACCATATATTTT
CDR3 protein: CASSPGGSGNTIYF

clone size: .
D gene: .
J gene: TRBJ1-1
V gene: TRBV5-8
CDR3 DNA: TGTGCCAGCAGCTTGGCCACAGGGTTCAATGAAGCTTTCTTT
CDR3 protein: CASSLATGFNEAFF

clone size: .
D gene: TRBD1
J gene: TRBJ2-3
V gene: TRBV18
CDR3 DNA: TGTGCCAGCTCACCACCGGACAGGGCAGATACGCAGTATTTT
CDR3 protein: CASSPPDRADTQYF

clone size: .
D gene: .
J gene: TRBJ1-1
V gene: TRBV28
CDR3 DNA: TGTGCCAGCACTGCTCCGAACACTGAAGCTTTCTTT
CDR3 protein: CASTAPNTEAFF

clone size: .
D gene: TRBD2
J gene: TRBJ2-2
V gene: TRBV14
CDR3 DNA: TGTGCCAGCAGCCAAGACCCCGGGGGAGCGGGGGTCACCGGGGAGCTGTTTTTT
CDR3 protein: CASSQDPGGAGVTGELFF

clone size: once
D gene: .
J gene: TRBJ1-2
V gene: TRBV6-6
CDR3 DNA: TGTGCCAGCAGTTACTCGAGGGGGAACTATGGCTACACCTTC
CDR3 protein: CASSYSRGNYGYTF

clone size: .
D gene: .
J gene: TRBJ1-1
V gene: TRBV3-1/TRBV3-2
CDR3 DNA: TGTGCCAGCAGCCTCTCGGAGGGACTGCACACTGAAGCTTTCTTT
CDR3 protein: CASSLSEGLHTEAFF

clone size: .
D gene: .
J gene: TRBJ2-3
V gene: TRBV7-2
CDR3 DNA: TGTGCCAGCAGCCCGGACAGAACAGATACGCAGTATTTT
CDR3 protein: CASSPDRTDTQYF

clone size: once
D gene: .
J gene: TRBJ2-1
V gene: TRBV2
CDR3 DNA: TGTGCCAGCAGTGCCCCCGGTGAGCAGTTCTTC
CDR3 protein: CASSAPGEQFF

clone size: .
D gene: .
J gene: TRBJ1-3
V gene: TRBV10-3
CDR3 DNA: TGTGCCATCAGTAGGACAATTGCCTCTGGAAACACCATATATTTT
CDR3 protein: CAISRTIASGNTIYF

clone size: .
D gene: TRBD1
J gene: TRBJ1-3
V gene: TRBV9
CDR3 DNA: TGTGCCAGCAGCGTAGATGAGGGGGCGCGGAGTGGAAACACCATATATTTT
CDR3 protein: CASSVDEGARSGNTIYF

clone size: .
D gene: .
J gene: TRBJ2-1
V gene: TRBV14
CDR3 DNA: TGTGCCAGCAGCCAAGATAGGCTAAGCTTTAAGTACAATGAGCAGTTCTTC
CDR3 protein: CASSQDRLSFKYNEQFF

clone size: .
D gene: .
J gene: TRBJ1-1
V gene: TRBV3-1/TRBV3-2
CDR3 DNA: TGTGCCAGCAGCCCCCTGGACACGAACACTGAAGCTTTCTTT
CDR3 protein: CASSPLDTNTEAFF

clone size: .
D gene: .
J gene: TRBJ2-5
V gene: TRBV4-1
CDR3 DNA: TGCGCCAGCAGCCAAGATTATAGGAGAGGGCAAGAGACCCAGTACTTC
CDR3 protein: CASSQDYRRGQETQYF

clone size: .
D gene: .
J gene: TRBJ2-2
V gene: TRBV29-1
CDR3 DNA: TGCAGCGTAGGGAGCACCGGGGAGCTGTTTTTT
CDR3 protein: CSVGSTGELFF

clone size: .
D gene: .
J gene: TRBJ2-6
V gene: TRBV4-3
CDR3 DNA: TGCGCCAGCAGCCAAGATAGCGACGGACTCTCTGGGGCCAACGTCCTGACTTTC
CDR3 protein: CASSQDSDGLSGANVLTF

clone size: .
D gene: .
J gene: TRBJ1-4
V gene: TRBV5-1
CDR3 DNA: TGCGCCAGCAGGGAGAGGTCTACTAATGAAAAACTGTTTTTT
CDR3 protein: CASRERSTNEKLFF

clone size: .
D gene: .
J gene: TRBJ1-5
V gene: TRBV19
CDR3 DNA: TGTGCCAGTAGTCTACTCCTTAGCAATCAGCCCCAGCATTTT
CDR3 protein: CASSLLLSNQPQHF

clone size: .
D gene: .
J gene: TRBJ1-5
V gene: TRBV18
CDR3 DNA: TGTGCCAGCCATGGGGGGTTGGGTCAGCCCCAGCATTTT
CDR3 protein: CASHGGLGQPQHF

clone size: .
D gene: .
J gene: TRBJ1-2
V gene: TRBV5-1
CDR3 DNA: TGCGCCAGCAGCTGGACCCAAGGCGGCTACACCTTC
CDR3 protein: CASSWTQGGYTF

clone size: .
D gene: TRBD1
J gene: TRBJ2-1
V gene: TRBV9
CDR3 DNA: TGTGCCAGCAGCGTCCGGGACAGGGAGTACAATGAGCAGTTCTTC
CDR3 protein: CASSVRDREYNEQFF

clone size: .
D gene: TRBD1
J gene: TRBJ2-1
V gene: TRBV7-2
CDR3 DNA: TGTGCCAGCAGCTCGCGGACAGGCCAGGTTTACAATGAGCAGTTCTTC
CDR3 protein: CASSSRTGQVYNEQFF

clone size: .
D gene: TRBD1
J gene: TRBJ2-1
V gene: TRBV7-8
CDR3 DNA: TGTGCCAGCAGCCTAACCGGGACAGGGGGGTTTGAGCAGTTCTTC
CDR3 protein: CASSLTGTGGFEQFF

clone size: .
D gene: .
J gene: TRBJ1-2
V gene: TRBV5-8
CDR3 DNA: TGTGCCAGCAGCTTGGAATCACAGGGCCTATATGGCTACACCTTC
CDR3 protein: CASSLESQGLYGYTF

clone size: .
D gene: .
J gene: TRBJ2-2
V gene: TRBV9
CDR3 DNA: TGTGCCAGCAGCGTAATGGCAGGGAGCACCGGGGAGCTGTTTTTT
CDR3 protein: CASSVMAGSTGELFF

clone size: .
D gene: .
J gene: TRBJ1-2
V gene: TRBV7-9
CDR3 DNA: TGTGCCAGCAGCGATATCAGGGACCCCTATCGCTACACCTTC
CDR3 protein: CASSDIRDPYRYTF